A selection of T cell receptor beta chains follows, all from one sample in a study of siplizumab effects on memory and regulatory T cells. Data came from immunoSEQ multiplex PCR; TCRdb stores just in-frame clones and leaves some out. The sample carries about 52,000 clones, under 98% recorded once. Specimen: naive CD4+ T cells sorted from blood. The receptors were gathered from a human donor in good health. The CDR3 runs from the conserved cysteine through the conserved F or W. The D gene is left open where the match is weak. Rows may omit the clone size; those that give it use once, few, many or a size class.

v_call	d_call	clone_size	cdr3_length	j_call	cdr3_aa	cdr3_nt
TRBV4-1	TRBD2	NA	14	TRBJ2-7	CASSQGLAVYEQYF	TGCGCCAGCAGCCAAGGTCTAGCGGTCTACGAGCAGTACTTC
TRBV27	TRBD1	NA	17	TRBJ1-4	CASSLSATGDRVEKLFF	TGTGCCAGCAGTCTATCGGCGACTGGGGACAGGGTTGAAAAACTGTTTTTT
TRBV20-1	NA	NA	11	TRBJ2-7	CSARVTREQYF	TGCAGTGCTAGGGTGACTCGAGAGCAGTACTTC
TRBV28	NA	NA	14	TRBJ2-2	CASSQDTPTGELFF	TGTGCCAGCAGCCAGGACACTCCCACCGGGGAGCTGTTTTTT
TRBV5-1	NA	once	14	TRBJ1-1	CASSPGTLNTEAFF	TGCGCCAGCAGCCCCGGGACACTGAACACTGAAGCTTTCTTT
TRBV21-1	NA	once	15	TRBJ2-7	CASSKQASRVYEQYF	TGTGCCAGCAGCAAACAGGCTAGTCGGGTCTACGAGCAGTACTTC
TRBV6-6	NA	NA	15	TRBJ2-3	CASSYSALATDTQYF	TGTGCCAGCAGTTACTCGGCCCTAGCCACAGATACGCAGTATTTT
TRBV11-3	TRBD2	NA	16	TRBJ2-1	CASSLGLAGGSGEQFF	TGTGCCAGCAGCTTAGGGCTAGCGGGAGGAAGTGGTGAGCAGTTCTTC
TRBV5-4	NA	NA	16	TRBJ1-1	CASSLGVRAVNTEAFF	TGTGCCAGCAGCTTAGGTGTCAGGGCTGTAAACACTGAAGCTTTCTTT
TRBV6-6	TRBD1	NA	14	TRBJ1-1	CASSWGGQGTEAFF	TGTGCCAGCAGTTGGGGGGGACAGGGCACTGAAGCTTTCTTT